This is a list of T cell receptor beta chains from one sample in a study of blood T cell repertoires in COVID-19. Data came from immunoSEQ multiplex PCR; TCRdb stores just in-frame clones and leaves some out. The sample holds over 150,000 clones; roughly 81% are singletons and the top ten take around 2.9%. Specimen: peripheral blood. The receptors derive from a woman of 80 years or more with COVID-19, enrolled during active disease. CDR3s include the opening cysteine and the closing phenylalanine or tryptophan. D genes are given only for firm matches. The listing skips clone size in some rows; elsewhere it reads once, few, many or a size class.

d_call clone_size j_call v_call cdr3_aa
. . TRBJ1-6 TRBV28 CASSPLGTSPEGAPLHF
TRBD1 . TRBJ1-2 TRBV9 CASSVGGTGLGGYTF
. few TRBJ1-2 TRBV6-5 CASSSLQGGYTF
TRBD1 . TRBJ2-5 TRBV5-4 CASSAGTAQETQYF
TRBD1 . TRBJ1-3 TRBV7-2 CASSPQGGSLISTIYF
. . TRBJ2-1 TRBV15 CATSRGGTPVGNEQFF
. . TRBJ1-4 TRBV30 CAWSSRGNEKLFF
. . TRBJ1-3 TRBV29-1 CSVVQGGRNTIYF
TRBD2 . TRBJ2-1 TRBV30 CAWSGTSGTNEQFF
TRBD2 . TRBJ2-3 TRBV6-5 CASSYSVGLSTDTQYF
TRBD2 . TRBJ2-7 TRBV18 CASSPPSGDYEQYF
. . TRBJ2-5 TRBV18 CASSPTMETQYF
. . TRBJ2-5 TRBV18 CASSPTSGETQYF
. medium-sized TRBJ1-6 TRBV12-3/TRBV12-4 CASSLALGRHLHF
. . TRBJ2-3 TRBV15 CATSIRHSTDTQYF
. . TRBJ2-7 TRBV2 CASSEQLYEQYF
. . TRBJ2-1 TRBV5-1 CASSLGTLVDGSYNEQFF
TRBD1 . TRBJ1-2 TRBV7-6 CASSLGAGGLAVGGYTF
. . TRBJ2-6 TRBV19 CASTALVGSGANVLTF
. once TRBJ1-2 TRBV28 CASRWPGGGVNYGYTF
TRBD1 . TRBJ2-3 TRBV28 CASSSQGDPQYF
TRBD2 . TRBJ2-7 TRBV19 CASSNRRTSGSHEQYF
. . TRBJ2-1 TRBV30 CAWSVMRANEQFF
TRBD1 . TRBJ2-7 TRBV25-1 CASSEGGTGVDYEQYF
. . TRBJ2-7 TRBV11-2 CASSWQGGEQYF